A single sample is the source of the 9 T cell receptor beta chains below, sequenced in a study of Graves' ophthalmopathy and Graves' hyperthyroidism. Scientists amplified the TCR beta CDR3 regions from RNA transcripts. HTBI primers were used in a first-round RT-PCR, which preceded a second-round multiplex PCR. MiXCR, applied by TCRdb to the multiplex PCR reads, yields one record per CDR3 protein. This table has some 350,000 distinct CDR3 sequences, 15% to 20% appearing once. The material sequenced was peripheral blood. The receptors derive from an adult woman with stable Graves' hyperthyroidism.

This clonotype was counted at least ten times. The rearrangement links TRBV29-1 to TRBJ1-1; TRBD1 matches at 7 bases. CDR1 SQVTM and CDR2 ANQGSEA come from the germline V gene. The junction had 7 bases not matched to a gene; V was cut back by 6 bases and J by 3 bases. This CDR3 contains 13 residues. DNA for the CDR3: TGCAGCGTCAGACAGGGAATGGACACTGAAGCTTTCTTT. It encodes CSVRQGMDTEAFF. Supplemented by reference TRBV29-1 and TRBJ1-1, the full variable domain reads SAVISQKPSRDICQRGTSLTIQCQVDSQVTMMFWYRQQPGQSLTLIATANQGSEATYESGFVIDKFPISRPNLTFSTLTVSNMSPEDSSIYLCSVRQGMDTEAFFGQGTRLTVV.

This clonotype was seen at least ten times. V and J are TRBV28 and TRBJ2-5; D not certain. Deletions cut 2 bases from V and 4 bases from J, with 14 bases between. The CDR3 is made up of 15 amino acids. Germline V gives CDR1 MDHEN, CDR2 SYDVKM. CDR3 nucleotides: TGTGCCAGCAGTTTAGGCGGTACCCTCCCAGAGACCCAGTACTTC. Protein: CASSLGGTLPETQYF.

This clonotype was observed many times. This chain links TRBV24-1 with TRBJ1-5; no firm D call. V was cut by 7 bases and J by 5 bases, with 14 bases left in between. Germline V gene lookup returns CDR1 KGHDR and CDR2 SFDVKD. The CDR3 totals 14 residues. The CDR3, as DNA: TGTGCCACCAGAAACGTGGGCATCGATCAGCCCCAGCATTTT. The encoded protein is CATRNVGIDQPQHF.

This chain joins TRBV12-5 and TRBJ1-5; 10 bases match TRBD1. The CDR3 loop spans 16 amino acids. Germline CDR1 reads LGHNT; CDR2 reads FRNRAP. V gave up 7 bases and J gave up 9 bases; unmatched junction bases: 15. The CDR3, as DNA: TGTGCTAGTGCCCTCGACAGGGGGCATTCGACGGGGCCCCAGCATTTT. Amino acid sequence: CASALDRGHSTGPQHF. Filled out from reference TRBV12-5 and TRBJ1-5, the complete variable domain reads DARVTQTPRHKVTEMGQEVTMRCQPILGHNTVFWYRQTMMQGLELLAYFRNRAPLDDSGMPKDRFSAEMPDATLATLKIQPSEPRDSAVYFCASALDRGHSTGPQHFGDGTRLSIL.

This clonotype was seen at least ten times. The CDR3 reads CASSHVAGQLSYEQYF. The CDR3 DNA reads as TGTGCCAGCAGTCACGTTGCGGGACAGTTATCCTACGAGCAGTACTTC. The J gene is TRBJ2-7, the V gene TRBV6-2 or TRBV6-3; D might be TRBD1 (7 bases). The CDR3 totals 16 residues. Germline V lookup: CDR1 MNHEY, CDR2 SVGEGT. V was clipped by 5 bases and J by 1 base, with 18 bases between them.

This clonotype was detected only a few times. This may be a read error, as it is one base from a much larger clone. The J gene is TRBJ1-1, the V gene TRBV28; the match to TRBD1 covers 7 bases. CDR1 MDHEN and CDR2 SYDVKM come from the germline V gene. The CDR3 contains 14 residues. The V gene end was trimmed by 6 bases and the J gene end by 5 bases; junction bases not matched to a gene: 9. The CDR3 loop is CASSRNTGETEAFF. CDR3 coding DNA: TGTGCCAGCAGCCGGAATACAGGGGAAACTGAAGCTTTCTTT.

This chain joins TRBV6-1 and TRBJ2-7; maybe TRBD2 (6 bases). V lost 4 bases and J lost 6, with 10 bases in between. Germline-derived CDR1 and CDR2 are MNHNS and SASEGT. The CDR3 spans 12 residues. The CDR3 reads CASSVTSREQYF. The CDR3 DNA is TGTGCCAGCAGTGTCACTAGCCGCGAGCAGTACTTC.

There are many counts of this clonotype. The chain joins TRBV5-5 to TRBJ2-5; 9 positions agree with TRBD2. CDR3 length: 16 residues. Germline lookup yields CDR1 SGHKS and CDR2 YYEKEE (reference sequence). The V and J ends lost 2 bases and 3 bases, in that order; junction bases with no gene match: 8. In DNA form, the CDR3 reads TGTGCCAGCAGCTTCTCTAGCGGGAAGGTCAAAGAGACCCAGTACTTC. Protein: CASSFSSGKVKETQYF.

The table lists this clonotype with many counts. This chain connects TRBV6-1 to TRBJ2-5; D is possibly TRBD2 (6 bases). Deletions cut 5 bases from V and 2 bases from J, with 15 bases between. Germline values: CDR1 MNHNS, CDR2 SASEGT. The CDR3 is made up of 15 amino acids. CDR3 bases: TGTGCCAGCAGTACCTCCTTCGCGGGACAAGAGACCCAGTACTTC. This sequence encodes CASSTSFAGQETQYF.